Shown below are 19 T cell receptor beta chains from a single sample sequenced in a study of OX40 agonist ivuxolimab in advanced cancers. Assay used: immunoSEQ multiplex PCR; TCRdb lists only in-frame clones, some missing. This sample yields 55,000 to 65,000 clones, of which 75% to 90% are seen a single time; over 3.5% belongs to the top ten. The input for sequencing was CD4+ or CD8+ T cells sorted from blood, taken in a trial of the OX40 agonist ivuxolimab. Receptors were obtained from an adult with an advanced solid tumor such as melanoma, head and neck, liver or kidney cancer.

There are a few counts of this clone. The chain recombines TRBV6-5 with TRBJ1-1, with TRBD1 identical over 11 bases. The CDR3 covers 16 residues. With 1 base clipped from V and 5 bases from J, the junction kept 6 bases outside the gene matches. Per germline, CDR1 MNHEY and CDR2 SVGAGI. In DNA form, the CDR3 reads TGTGCCAGCAGTTACTGGGGTGGGACAGGGGGGACTGAAGCTTTCTTT. Protein sequence: CASSYWGGTGGTEAFF.

The chain recombines TRBV28 with TRBJ2-4, with D possibly TRBD1 on 6 matching bases. Germline CDR1 and CDR2: MDHEN and SYDVKM. This CDR3 spans 15 amino acids. The ends were cut back, 4 bases at V and 7 bases at J, with 17 bases in the middle. The CDR3 reads CASSSPGQIMNIQYF. In nucleotides, the CDR3 is TGTGCCAGCAGTTCCCCGGGACAAATTATGAACATTCAGTACTTC. The full variable domain, with the rest looked up from reference TRBV28 and TRBJ2-4, is DVKVTQSSRYLVKRTGEKVFLECVQDMDHENMFWYRQDPGLGLRLIYFSYDVKMKEKGDIPEGYSVSREKKERFSLILESASTNQTSMYLCASSSPGQIMNIQYFGAGTRLSVL.

V gene TRBV30 combines with J gene TRBJ1-3; D gene unclear. The length of the CDR3 is 17 residues. CDR1 and CDR2 from the germline V gene are GTSNPN and SVGIG (reference sequence). V lost 0 bases and J 0 bases, leaving 15 bases between the germline ends. The CDR3 reads CAWSVPGAILSGNTIYF. CDR3 DNA: TGTGCCTGGAGTGTACCCGGTGCGATCCTCTCTGGAAACACCATATATTTT.

This chain links TRBV7-2 with TRBJ2-5; 10 bases are a match to TRBD2. Germline V lookup: CDR1 SGHTA, CDR2 FQGNSA. The junction had 5 bases not matched to a gene; V was cut back by 3 bases and J by 4 bases. The CDR3 length is 15 residues. CDR3 bases: TGTGCCAGCAGCTTGCTAGCGGGAGTTGGAGAGACCCAGTACTTC. Translation gives CASSLLAGVGETQYF.

This sequence joins TRBV15 and TRBJ2-1, with 7 bases matching TRBD2. CDR3 length: 16 amino acids. V lost 1 base, J lost 7 bases, and 10 bases stayed unmatched. CDR1 and CDR2 (germline): LNHNV, YYDKDF (reference sequence). The CDR3 DNA reads TGTGCCACCAGCAGAGGGGGAGCGGGGCTTGGGAATGAGCAGTTCTTC. Translating gives CATSRGGAGLGNEQFF.

The V and J genes are TRBV6-6 and TRBJ1-2; TRBD1 agrees at 9 bases. The ends lost 6 bases at V and 8 bases at J; junction bases unmatched: 1. CDR3 length: 11 amino acids. Per the germline V gene, CDR1 is MNHNY and CDR2 is SVGAGI (reference sequence). The CDR3: CASSTGGGYTF. As DNA, the CDR3 is TGTGCCAGCAGCACAGGGGGCGGCTACACCTTC.

The J gene is TRBJ2-7, the V gene TRBV29-1; 8 bases map to TRBD2. The junction had 2 bases not matched to a gene; V was cut back by 4 bases and J by 0 bases. The CDR3 is 13 residues long. CDR1 and CDR2 from the germline V gene are SQVTM and ANQGSEA. CDR3 sequence (DNA): TGCAGCGTTGTAGCGGGGAGCTCCTACGAGCAGTACTTC. Translation gives CSVVAGSSYEQYF.

The rearrangement uses TRBV14 and TRBJ1-3; D is possibly TRBD1 (5 bases). The ends were cut back, 2 bases at V and 4 bases at J, with 15 bases in the middle. This CDR3 has 16 residues. Germline CDR1 is SGHDN and CDR2 is FVKESK. CDR3 DNA sequence: TGTGCCAGCAGCCAATATTCCCACAGGACCGGAAACACCATATATTTT. The encoded protein is CASSQYSHRTGNTIYF.

The chain has TRBV18 and TRBJ1-4, with D possibly matching TRBD1 (6 bases). Germline CDR1 KGHSH, CDR2 LQKENI. Trimming took off 2 bases at V and 8 bases at J, with 12 bases between the two ends. The CDR3 spans 14 residues. The CDR3 DNA follows: TGTGCCAGCTCACCAGACAGAGGGGGAGAAAAACTGTTTTTT. Protein sequence: CASSPDRGGEKLFF.

This clone appeared once. V gene TRBV28 combines with J gene TRBJ2-3; 8 nucleotides agree with TRBD2. V was clipped by 5 bases and J by 5 bases; unmatched bases: 15. The CDR3 spans 17 residues. Per the germline V gene, CDR1 is MDHEN and CDR2 is SYDVKM. The CDR3 is CASSTAGSGTFGDTQYF. The CDR3 DNA reads as TGTGCCAGCAGTACCGCCGGTAGCGGGACATTTGGAGATACGCAGTATTTT.

The V gene is TRBV19, the J gene TRBJ2-7, with 11 bases matching TRBD2. Trimming cost V 3 bases and J 3 bases; bases outside gene matches: 7. The CDR3 has 16 amino acids. CDR1 is LNHDA, CDR2 SQIVND, per germline (reference sequence). In DNA, the CDR3 is TGTGCCAGTAGTATCAAAACTAGCGGGAGCCGCTACGAGCAGTACTTC. Its translation: CASSIKTSGSRYEQYF.

Only a few counts were recorded for this clone. CDR3 DNA: TGTGCCACCAGCGCAAAAAGGACGGACTTTGGGCCCCAGCATTTT. This encodes CATSAKRTDFGPQHF. The J gene is TRBJ1-5, the V gene TRBV15, with unresolved D. Germline V CDR1 and CDR2: LNHNV, YYDKDF (reference sequence). V was trimmed by 5 bases and J by 9 bases, leaving 20 bases between them. The CDR3 spans 15 residues.

This rearrangement joins TRBV7-3 to TRBJ2-3; 13 nucleotides align to TRBD2. In germline, CDR1 is SGHTA, CDR2 FQGTGA. Losses at the gene ends were 2 bases for V and 6 bases for J; bases not matched to a gene: 5. The CDR3 is 16 amino acids. The DNA for the CDR3 is TGTGCCAGCAGCTTAGGTGGACTAGCGGGGGCGGATACGCAGTATTTT. Amino acids: CASSLGGLAGADTQYF.

The chain joins TRBV9 to TRBJ2-1, with 7 bases identical to TRBD2. The CDR3 spans 15 residues. Germline lookup yields CDR1 SGDLS and CDR2 YYNGEE. V shed 2 bases and J 4 bases; nucleotides not matched to a gene: 6. The CDR3 DNA is TGTGCCAGCAGCGTCGATTCGGGAGGATACAATGAGCAGTTCTTC. As protein: CASSVDSGGYNEQFF.

The chain uses TRBV6-1 and TRBJ2-1; no definite D call. Germline assignment: CDR1 MNHNS and CDR2 SASEGT. This CDR3 contains 15 residues. Trimming removed 1 base from V and 8 bases from J, with 15 bases in between. The DNA for the CDR3 is TGTGCCAGCAGTGAAGTGGCACTTGGCTTGGATGAGCAGTTCTTC. It translates to CASSEVALGLDEQFF.

This chain connects TRBV29-1 to TRBJ2-7, with TRBD2 matching 9 bases. CDR1 is SQVTM, CDR2 ANQGSEA, per germline. The trim removed 2 bases at V and 2 bases at J, leaving 7 bases unmatched. The CDR3 length is 15 residues. CDR3 region: CSVEFQRGETYEQYF. CDR3 nucleotides: TGCAGCGTTGAATTCCAGCGGGGGGAAACCTACGAGCAGTACTTC.

V is TRBV28 and J is TRBJ1-5; maybe TRBD1 (5 bases). CDR3 length: 15 residues. CDR1 and CDR2 from the germline V gene are MDHEN and SYDVKM. The V and J ends lost 5 bases and 6 bases respectively, with 17 bases between them. The CDR3 is CASSPVAGKVQPQHF. In nucleotides, the CDR3 is TGTGCCAGCAGTCCCGTGGCAGGGAAGGTTCAGCCCCAGCATTTT. The variable domain in full, completed from reference TRBV28 and TRBJ1-5, reads DVKVTQSSRYLVKRTGEKVFLECVQDMDHENMFWYRQDPGLGLRLIYFSYDVKMKEKGDIPEGYSVSREKKERFSLILESASTNQTSMYLCASSPVAGKVQPQHFGDGTRLSIL.

V usage is TRBV29-1 and J usage is TRBJ2-1; TRBD2 matches at 7 bases. V gave up 4 bases and J gave up 0 bases; unmatched junction bases: 12. In germline, CDR1 is SQVTM, CDR2 ANQGSEA. The CDR3 is 17 amino acids. Here the CDR3 DNA reads TGCAGCGTTGGGGCAAATTACGGGAGGAGCTCCTACAATGAGCAGTTCTTC. Its translation: CSVGANYGRSSYNEQFF.

This clone has a handful of counts. The chain employs TRBV10-1 and TRBJ2-5; the D gene is possibly TRBD1 (6 bases). Trimming removed 3 bases at V and 4 bases at J, with 18 bases between. The CDR3 has 16 residues. Germline V lookup: CDR1 WNHNN, CDR2 SYGVQD (reference sequence). This chain's CDR3 is CASSEGRGARRETQYF. DNA of the CDR3: TGCGCCAGCAGTGAAGGCAGGGGCGCACGGAGAGAGACCCAGTACTTC.